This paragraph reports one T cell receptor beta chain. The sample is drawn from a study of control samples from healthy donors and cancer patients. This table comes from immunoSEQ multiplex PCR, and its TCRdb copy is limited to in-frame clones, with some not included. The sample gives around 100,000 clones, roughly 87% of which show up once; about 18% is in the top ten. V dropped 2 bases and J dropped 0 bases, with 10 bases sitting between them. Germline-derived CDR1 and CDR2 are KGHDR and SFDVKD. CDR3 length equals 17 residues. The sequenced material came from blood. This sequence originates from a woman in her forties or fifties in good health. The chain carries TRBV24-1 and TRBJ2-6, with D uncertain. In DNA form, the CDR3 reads TGTGCCACCAGTGATTCCTTCGGAAGCTCTGGGGCCAACGTCCTGACTTTC. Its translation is CATSDSFGSSGANVLTF.